This T cell receptor beta chain was identified during a study of shared clonotypes between healthy human individuals. Original methodology: Junction-only sequences without quality scores came from ImmunoSEQ, so filtering differed. This table comes from immunoSEQ multiplex PCR, and its TCRdb copy is limited to in-frame clones, with some not included. For V, J and clone size, that table is used; D and trimming come from the DNA. The sample lists about 520,000 clones, almost 80% occurring once. Overall study findings and caveats: Among donors, the sharing of clonotypes was expected to be influenced by sequencing depth.

The study drew its donors from healthy HIV-negative adults without recent acute infections or vaccinations. To note about this clone: Its antigen is still unknown.

Trimming cost V 1 base and J 6 bases, with 10 bases left between them. The CDR3 covers 13 residues. CDR1 and CDR2 (germline): SGHAT, FQNNGV. The chain is built from TRBV11-2 and TRBJ2-7; TRBD1 is a possible D gene (5 bases). The sequence derives from a woman between 40 and 55 years old in good health. Some clones in this sample may be carry-over from other donors' samples. The source material was PBMCs. CDR3 loop: CASSLGPRVEQYF. The CDR3 coding sequence is TGTGCCAGCAGCTTAGGGCCCAGGGTCGAGCAGTACTTC. Using reference TRBV11-2 and TRBJ2-7 for the parts outside the CDR3, the full variable domain is EAGVAQSPRYKIIEKRQSVAFWCNPISGHATLYWYQQILGQGPKLLIQFQNNGVVDDSQLPKDRFSAERLKGVDSTLKIQPAKLEDSAVYLCASSLGPRVEQYFGPGTRLTVT.